This T cell receptor (beta chain) was sequenced for a study of T cell responses to AZD1222 COVID-19 vaccine. This CDR3 has 16 amino acids. V shed 4 bases, J shed 0 bases, and the junction held 7 bases outside the gene matches. Germline V gene data show CDR1 as MNHNS and CDR2 as SASEGT. To note about this clone: Its target is not known.

The data were produced by immunoSEQ multiplex PCR, yet TCRdb's version contains in-frame clones alone and is incomplete. The data hold 90,000 to 120,000 clones, with around 91% observed a single time. Findings and limits, study-wide: Possibly, clonal diversity was underestimated; donors were largely white British and included more females. Breadth and depth of Spike-specific TCRs rose after two AZD1222 doses. Across spike, vaccine-associated CD4 TCRs were found, dominant at 160-218 and 743-854.

The TCR was taken from an adult in good health. The sequencing used peripheral blood, collected on day 0 of AZD1222 vaccination. The gene calls are TRBV6-1 and TRBJ2-7; 9 bases map to TRBD1. The CDR3 sequence is CASSGPGQGSSYEQYF. As DNA, the CDR3 is TGTGCCAGCAGTGGACCGGGACAGGGATCCTCCTACGAGCAGTACTTC.